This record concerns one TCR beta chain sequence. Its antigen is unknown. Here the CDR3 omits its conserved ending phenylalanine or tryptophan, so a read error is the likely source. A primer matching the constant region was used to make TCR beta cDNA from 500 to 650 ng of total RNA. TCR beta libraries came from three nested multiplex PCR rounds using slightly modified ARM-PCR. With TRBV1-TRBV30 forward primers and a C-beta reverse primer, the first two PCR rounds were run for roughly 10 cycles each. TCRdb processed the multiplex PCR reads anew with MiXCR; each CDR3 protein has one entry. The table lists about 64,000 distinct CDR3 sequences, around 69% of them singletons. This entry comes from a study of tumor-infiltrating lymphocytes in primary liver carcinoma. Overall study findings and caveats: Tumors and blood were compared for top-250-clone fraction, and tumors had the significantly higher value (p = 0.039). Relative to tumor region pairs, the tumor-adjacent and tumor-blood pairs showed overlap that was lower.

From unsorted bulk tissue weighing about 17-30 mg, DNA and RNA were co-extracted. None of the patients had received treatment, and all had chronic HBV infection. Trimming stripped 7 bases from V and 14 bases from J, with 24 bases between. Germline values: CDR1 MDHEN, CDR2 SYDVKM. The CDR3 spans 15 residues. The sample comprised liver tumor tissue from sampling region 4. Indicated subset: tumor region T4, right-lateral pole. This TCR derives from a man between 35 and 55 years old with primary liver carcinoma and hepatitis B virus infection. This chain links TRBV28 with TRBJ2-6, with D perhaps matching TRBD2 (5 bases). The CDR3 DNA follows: TGTGCCAGCAAACCGGACTCGTCTGGAGCCAAAATCCTGACTTTA. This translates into CASKPDSSGAKILTL.